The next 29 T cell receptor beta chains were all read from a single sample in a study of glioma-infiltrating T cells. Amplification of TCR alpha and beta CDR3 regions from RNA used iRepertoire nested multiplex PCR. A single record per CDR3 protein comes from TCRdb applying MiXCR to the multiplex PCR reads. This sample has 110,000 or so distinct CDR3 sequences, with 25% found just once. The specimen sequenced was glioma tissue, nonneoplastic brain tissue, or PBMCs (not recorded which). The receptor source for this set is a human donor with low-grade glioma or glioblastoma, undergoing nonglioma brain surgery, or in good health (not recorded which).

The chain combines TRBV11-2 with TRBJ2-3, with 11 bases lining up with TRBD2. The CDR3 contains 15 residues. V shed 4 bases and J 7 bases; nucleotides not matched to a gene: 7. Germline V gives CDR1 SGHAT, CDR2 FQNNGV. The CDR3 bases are TGTGCCAGCAGCTCCTTAGCGGGAGGGCGAAATACGCAGTATTTT. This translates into CASSSLAGGRNTQYF.

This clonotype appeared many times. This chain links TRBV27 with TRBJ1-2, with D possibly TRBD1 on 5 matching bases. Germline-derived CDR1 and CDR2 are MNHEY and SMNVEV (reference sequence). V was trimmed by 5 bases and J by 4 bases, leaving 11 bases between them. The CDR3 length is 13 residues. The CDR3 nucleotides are TGTGCCAGCAGTCGGGCCCAGGGCTATGGCTACACCTTC. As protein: CASSRAQGYGYTF.

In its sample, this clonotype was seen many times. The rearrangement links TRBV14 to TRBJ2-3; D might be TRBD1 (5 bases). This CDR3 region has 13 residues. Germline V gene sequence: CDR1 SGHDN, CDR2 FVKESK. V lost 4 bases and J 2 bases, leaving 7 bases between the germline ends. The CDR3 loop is CASSRTFTDTQYF. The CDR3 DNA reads TGTGCCAGCAGCCGGACATTCACAGATACGCAGTATTTT.

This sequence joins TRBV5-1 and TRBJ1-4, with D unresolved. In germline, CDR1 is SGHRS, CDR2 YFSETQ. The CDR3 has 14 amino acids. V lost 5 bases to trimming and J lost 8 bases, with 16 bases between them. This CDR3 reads CASRLGPVEEKLFF. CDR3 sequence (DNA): TGCGCCAGCAGACTCGGACCCGTGGAGGAAAAACTGTTTTTT. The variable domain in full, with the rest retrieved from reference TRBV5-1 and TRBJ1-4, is KAGVTQTPRYLIKTRGQQVTLSCSPISGHRSVSWYQQTPGQGLQFLFEYFSETQRNKGNFPGRFSGRQFSNSRSEMNVSTLELGDSALYLCASRLGPVEEKLFFGSGTQLSVL.

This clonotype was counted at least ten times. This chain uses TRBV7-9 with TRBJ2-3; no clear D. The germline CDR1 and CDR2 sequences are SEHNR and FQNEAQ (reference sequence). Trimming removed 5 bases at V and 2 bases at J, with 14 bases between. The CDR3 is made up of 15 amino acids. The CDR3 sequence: CASSPDGTYTDTQYF. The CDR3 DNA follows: TGTGCCAGCAGCCCAGACGGTACTTACACAGATACGCAGTATTTT. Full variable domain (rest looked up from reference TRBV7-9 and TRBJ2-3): DTGVSQNPRHKITKRGQNVTFRCDPISEHNRLYWYRQTLGQGPEFLTYFQNEAQLEKSRLLSDRFSAERPKGSFSTLEIQRTEQGDSAMYLCASSPDGTYTDTQYFGPGTRLTVL.

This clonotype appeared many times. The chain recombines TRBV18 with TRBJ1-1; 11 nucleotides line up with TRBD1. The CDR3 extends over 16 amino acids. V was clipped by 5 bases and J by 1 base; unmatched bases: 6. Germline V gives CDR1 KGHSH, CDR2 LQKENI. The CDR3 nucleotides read TGTGCCAGCTCATTTGCTGGGACAGGGGGGAACACTGAAGCTTTCTTT. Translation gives CASSFAGTGGNTEAFF.

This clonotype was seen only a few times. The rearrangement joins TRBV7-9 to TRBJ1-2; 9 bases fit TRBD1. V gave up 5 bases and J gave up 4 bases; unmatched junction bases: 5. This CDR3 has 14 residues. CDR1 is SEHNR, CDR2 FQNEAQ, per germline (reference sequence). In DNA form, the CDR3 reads TGTGCCAGCAGCCCCCCGACAGGGGGCTATGGCTACACCTTC. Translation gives CASSPPTGGYGYTF.

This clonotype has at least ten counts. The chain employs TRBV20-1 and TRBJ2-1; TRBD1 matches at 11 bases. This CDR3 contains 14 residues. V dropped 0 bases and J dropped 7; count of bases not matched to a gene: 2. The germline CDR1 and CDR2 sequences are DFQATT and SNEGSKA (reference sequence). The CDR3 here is CSAREDRGQNEQFF. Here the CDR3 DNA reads TGCAGTGCTAGAGAGGACAGGGGGCAAAATGAGCAGTTCTTC.

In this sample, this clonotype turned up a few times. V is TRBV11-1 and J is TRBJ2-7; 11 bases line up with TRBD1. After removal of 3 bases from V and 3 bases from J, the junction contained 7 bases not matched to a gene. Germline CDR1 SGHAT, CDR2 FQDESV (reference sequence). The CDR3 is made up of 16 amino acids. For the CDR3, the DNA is TGTGCCAGCAGCTTCCTTTGGACAGGGGGCGGCTACGAGCAGTACTTC. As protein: CASSFLWTGGGYEQYF.

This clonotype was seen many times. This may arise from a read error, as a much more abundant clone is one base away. CDR3 coding DNA: TGTGTCAGCAGTCCCCCCCCTTTTCGACTAGCGGGAGCACGCGAGCAGTACTTC. Translating it yields CVSSPPPFRLAGAREQYF. The genes are TRBV6-2 or TRBV6-3 and TRBJ2-7; 12 bases agree with TRBD2. The length of the CDR3 is 18 residues. Per germline, CDR1 MNHEY and CDR2 SVGEGT.

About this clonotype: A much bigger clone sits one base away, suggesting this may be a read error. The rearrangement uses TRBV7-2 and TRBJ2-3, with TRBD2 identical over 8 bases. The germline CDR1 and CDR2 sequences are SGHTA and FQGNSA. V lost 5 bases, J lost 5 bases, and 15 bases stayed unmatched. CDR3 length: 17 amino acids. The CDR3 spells CASSQEASGLVKDTQYF. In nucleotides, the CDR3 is TGTGCCAGCAGCCAAGAGGCCTCGGGACTAGTCAAAGATACGCAGTATTTT.

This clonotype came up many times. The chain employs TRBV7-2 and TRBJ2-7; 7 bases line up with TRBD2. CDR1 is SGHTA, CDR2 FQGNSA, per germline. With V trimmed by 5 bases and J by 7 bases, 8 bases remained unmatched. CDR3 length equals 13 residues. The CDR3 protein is CASSPGLVVEQYF. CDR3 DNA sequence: TGTGCCAGCAGCCCAGGACTAGTGGTTGAGCAGTACTTC.

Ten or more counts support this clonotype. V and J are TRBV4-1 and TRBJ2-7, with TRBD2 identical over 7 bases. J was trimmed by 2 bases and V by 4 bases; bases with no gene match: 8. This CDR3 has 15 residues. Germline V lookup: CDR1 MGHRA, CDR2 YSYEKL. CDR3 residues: CASSLHGGRAYEQYF. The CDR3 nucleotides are TGCGCCAGCAGCCTACATGGAGGGAGGGCCTACGAGCAGTACTTC.

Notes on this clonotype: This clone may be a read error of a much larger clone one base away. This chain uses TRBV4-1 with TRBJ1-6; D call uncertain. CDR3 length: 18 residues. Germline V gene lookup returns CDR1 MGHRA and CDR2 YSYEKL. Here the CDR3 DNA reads TGCGCCAGCAGCCAAGACCCTTTTGGGAGCTCCTATGATTCACCCCTCCACTTT. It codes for CASSQDPFGSSYDSPLHF.

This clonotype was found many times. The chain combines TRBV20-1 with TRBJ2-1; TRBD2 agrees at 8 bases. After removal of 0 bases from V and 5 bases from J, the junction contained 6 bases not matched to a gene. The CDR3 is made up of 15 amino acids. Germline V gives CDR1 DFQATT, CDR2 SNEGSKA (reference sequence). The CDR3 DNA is TGCAGTGCTAGAGATGGAGCGGGAGTAAACAATGAGCAGTTCTTC. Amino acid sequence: CSARDGAGVNNEQFF.

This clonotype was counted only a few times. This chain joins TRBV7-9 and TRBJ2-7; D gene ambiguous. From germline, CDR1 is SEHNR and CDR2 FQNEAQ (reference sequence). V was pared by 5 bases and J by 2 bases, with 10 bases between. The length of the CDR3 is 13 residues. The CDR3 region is CASSHGRTYEQYF. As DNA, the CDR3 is TGTGCCAGCAGCCACGGAAGAACCTACGAGCAGTACTTC.

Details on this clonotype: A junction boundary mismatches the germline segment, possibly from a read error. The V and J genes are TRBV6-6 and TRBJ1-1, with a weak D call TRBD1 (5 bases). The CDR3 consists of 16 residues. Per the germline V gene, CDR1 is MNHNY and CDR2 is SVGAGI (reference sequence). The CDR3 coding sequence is TGTGCCAGCAGTGTCCGGGTCGGGGGGATCAGCACTGAAACTTTCTTT. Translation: CASSVRVGGISTETFF.

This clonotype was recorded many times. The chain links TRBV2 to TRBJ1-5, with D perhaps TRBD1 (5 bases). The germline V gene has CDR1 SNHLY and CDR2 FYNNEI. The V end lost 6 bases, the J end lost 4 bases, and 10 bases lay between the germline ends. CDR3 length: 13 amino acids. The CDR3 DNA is TGTGCCAGCAGCGGGACCGCTAATCAGCCCCAGCATTTT. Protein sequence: CASSGTANQPQHF.

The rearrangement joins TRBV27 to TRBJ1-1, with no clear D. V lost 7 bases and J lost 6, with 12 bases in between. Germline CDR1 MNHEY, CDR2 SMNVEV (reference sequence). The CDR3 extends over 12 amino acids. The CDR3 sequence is CASKHSNSEAFF. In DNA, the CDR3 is TGTGCCAGCAAACACAGCAACTCTGAAGCTTTCTTT.

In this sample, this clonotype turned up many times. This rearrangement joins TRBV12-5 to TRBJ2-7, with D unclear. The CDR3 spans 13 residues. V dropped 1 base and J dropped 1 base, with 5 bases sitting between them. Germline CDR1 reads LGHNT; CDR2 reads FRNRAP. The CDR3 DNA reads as TGTGCTAGTGGTTTGGCGGCTTCCTACGAGCAGTACTTC. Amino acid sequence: CASGLAASYEQYF.

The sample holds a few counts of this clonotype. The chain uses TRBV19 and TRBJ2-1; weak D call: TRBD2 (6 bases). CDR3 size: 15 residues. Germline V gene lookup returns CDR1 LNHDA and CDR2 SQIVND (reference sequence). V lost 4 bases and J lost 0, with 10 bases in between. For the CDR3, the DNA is TGTGCCAGTAGTAGGGGGGTGAGCTCCTACAATGAGCAGTTCTTC. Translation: CASSRGVSSYNEQFF.

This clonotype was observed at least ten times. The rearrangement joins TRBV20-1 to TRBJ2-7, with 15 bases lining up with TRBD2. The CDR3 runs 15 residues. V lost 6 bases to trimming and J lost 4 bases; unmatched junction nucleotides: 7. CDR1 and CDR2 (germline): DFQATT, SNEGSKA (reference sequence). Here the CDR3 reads CSAPGLAGGKYEQYF. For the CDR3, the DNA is TGCAGTGCCCCGGGACTAGCGGGAGGTAAATACGAGCAGTACTTC.

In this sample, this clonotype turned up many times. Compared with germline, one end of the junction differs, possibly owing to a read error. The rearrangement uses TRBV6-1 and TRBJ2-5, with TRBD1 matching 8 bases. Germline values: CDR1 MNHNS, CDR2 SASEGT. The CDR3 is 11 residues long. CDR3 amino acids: CASSSPGQVLF. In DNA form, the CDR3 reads TGTGCCAGCAGTTCTCCGGGACAGGTCCTCTTC.

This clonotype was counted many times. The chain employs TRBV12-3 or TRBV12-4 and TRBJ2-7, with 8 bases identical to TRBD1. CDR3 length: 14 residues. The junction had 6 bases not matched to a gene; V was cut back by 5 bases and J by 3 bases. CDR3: CASSPDRELYEQYF. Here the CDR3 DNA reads TGTGCCAGCAGTCCGGACAGGGAGCTCTACGAGCAGTACTTC.

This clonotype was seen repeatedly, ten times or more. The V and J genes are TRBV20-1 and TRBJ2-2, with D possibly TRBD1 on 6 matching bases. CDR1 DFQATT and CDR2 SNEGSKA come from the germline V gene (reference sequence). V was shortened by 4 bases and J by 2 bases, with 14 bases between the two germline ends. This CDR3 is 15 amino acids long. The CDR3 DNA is TGCAGTGCTATTCCGACAGGAGGAAACACCGGGGAGCTGTTTTTT. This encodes CSAIPTGGNTGELFF.

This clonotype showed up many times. The CDR3 sequence: CASSPGGFPSYEQYF. CDR3 nucleotide sequence: TGTGCCAGCAGTCCCGGGGGGTTTCCCTCCTACGAGCAGTACTTC. The chain carries TRBV27 and TRBJ2-7; 7 bases are shared with TRBD2. The CDR3 has 15 residues. Germline V gives CDR1 MNHEY, CDR2 SMNVEV (reference sequence). V trimming: 5 bases; J trimming: 0 bases; junction bases outside the gene matches: 7.

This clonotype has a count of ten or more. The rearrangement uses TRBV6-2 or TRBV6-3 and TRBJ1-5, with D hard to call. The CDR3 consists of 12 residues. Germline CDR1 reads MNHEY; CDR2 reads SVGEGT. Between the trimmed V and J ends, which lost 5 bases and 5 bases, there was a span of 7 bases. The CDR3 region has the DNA TGTGCCAGCAGTCCAAGGGATCAGCCCCAGCATTTT. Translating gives CASSPRDQPQHF.

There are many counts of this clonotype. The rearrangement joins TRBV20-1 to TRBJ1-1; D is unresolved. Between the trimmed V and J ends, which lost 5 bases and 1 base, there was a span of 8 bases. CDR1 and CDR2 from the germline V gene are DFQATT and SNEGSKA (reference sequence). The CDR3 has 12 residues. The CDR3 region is CSAGRPNTEAFF. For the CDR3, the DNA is TGCAGTGCTGGAAGGCCGAACACTGAAGCTTTCTTT.

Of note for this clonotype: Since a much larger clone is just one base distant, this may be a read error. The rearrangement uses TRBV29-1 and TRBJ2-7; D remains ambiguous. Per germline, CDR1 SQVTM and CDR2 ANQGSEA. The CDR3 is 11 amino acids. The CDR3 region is CSFERSYEQYF. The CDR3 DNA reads TGCAGCTTTGAAAGGTCCTACGAGCAGTACTTC.